This T cell receptor (beta chain) was sequenced for a study of T cells in Graves' hyperthyroidism and ophthalmopathy. Study-level information: Any treatment followed the collection of peripheral blood at initial diagnosis. Regarding the study as a whole: Ophthalmopathy, as predicted by the model, came a median roughly 6.5 months after the prediction.

This clonotype was detected ten times or more. Its matching antigen is unknown. This CDR3 region has 13 residues. Germline V gene sequence: CDR1 LNHNV, CDR2 YYDKDF (reference sequence). V dropped 4 bases and J dropped 5 bases, with 12 bases sitting between them. RNA transcripts provided the source from which TCR beta CDR3 regions were amplified. First-round RT-PCR targeting the TCR CDR3 was performed with the HTBI primer set. TCRdb reanalysed the multiplex PCR reads using MiXCR and keeps one entry per CDR3 protein. The repertoire holds 380,000 or so distinct CDR3 sequences, approximately 15% seen once, with 20% to 25% in the top ten. Patients showing uncontrolled infection, other autoimmune disease, pregnancy or lactation were ineligible. Diagnoses used clinical symptoms, serum thyroxine and TRAb, thyroid ultrasound and orbital computed tomography.

The sequence was collected from a woman aged 25 to 39 with Graves' hyperthyroidism. Sequenced: blood. The chain uses TRBV15 and TRBJ2-7; D may be TRBD2 (6 bases). CDR3 DNA sequence: TGTGCCACCAGCAATGGGGGGTTCGACGAGCAGTACTTC. Encoded protein: CATSNGGFDEQYF.